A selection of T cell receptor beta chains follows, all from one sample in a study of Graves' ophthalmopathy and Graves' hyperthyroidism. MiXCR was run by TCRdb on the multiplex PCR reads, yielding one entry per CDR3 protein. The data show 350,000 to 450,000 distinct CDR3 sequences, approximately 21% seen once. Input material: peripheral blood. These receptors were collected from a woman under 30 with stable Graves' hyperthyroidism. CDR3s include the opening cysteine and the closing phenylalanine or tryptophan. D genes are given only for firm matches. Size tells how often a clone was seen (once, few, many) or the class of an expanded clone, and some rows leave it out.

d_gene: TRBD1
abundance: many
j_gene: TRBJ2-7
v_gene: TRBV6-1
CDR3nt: TGTGCCAGCGGCCTTGGACAGGGGAGCGAGCAGTACTTC
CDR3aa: CASGLGQGSEQYF

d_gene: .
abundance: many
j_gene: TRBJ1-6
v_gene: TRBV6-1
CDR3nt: TGTGCCAGCAGTGAAGCCCCAACGGGGGCCTATTCACCCCTCCACTTT
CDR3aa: CASSEAPTGAYSPLHF

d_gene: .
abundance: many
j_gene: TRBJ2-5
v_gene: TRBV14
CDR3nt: TGTGCCAGCAGCCAAGCCCCAGGGACCCAGTACTTC
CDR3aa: CASSQAPGTQYF

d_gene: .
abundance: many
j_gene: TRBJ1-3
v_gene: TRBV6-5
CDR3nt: TGTGCCAGCAGTTTTCCAGGGTTCTCTGGAAACACCATATATTTT
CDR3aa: CASSFPGFSGNTIYF

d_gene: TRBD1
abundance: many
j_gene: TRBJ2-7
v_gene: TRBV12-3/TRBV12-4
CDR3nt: TGTGCCAGCAGCCCTACCGGGACAGTCTCCTACGAGCAGTACTTC
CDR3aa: CASSPTGTVSYEQYF

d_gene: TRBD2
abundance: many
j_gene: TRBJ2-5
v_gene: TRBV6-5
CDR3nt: TGTGCCAGCAGTTCGTTTACTAGCGGGTTACAAGAGACCCAGTACTTC
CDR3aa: CASSSFTSGLQETQYF

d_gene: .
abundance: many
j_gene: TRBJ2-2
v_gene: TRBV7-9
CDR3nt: TGTGCCAGCAGTTCGCAGGGTATCACCGGGGAGCTGTTTTTT
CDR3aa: CASSSQGITGELFF

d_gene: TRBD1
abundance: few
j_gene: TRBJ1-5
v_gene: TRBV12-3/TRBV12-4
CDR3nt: TGTGCCAGCAGTTTAGCATTACAGGGGGGCCAGCCCCAGCATTTT
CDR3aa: CASSLALQGGQPQHF

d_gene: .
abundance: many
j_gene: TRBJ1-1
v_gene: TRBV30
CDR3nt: TGTGCCTGGGGAAGGGGATTCGGTGAAGCTTTCTTT
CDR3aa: CAWGRGFGEAFF

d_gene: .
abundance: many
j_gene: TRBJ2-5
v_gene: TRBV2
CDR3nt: TGTGCCAGCACCGAAGAGGTGGGGGCTGAGACCCAGTACTTC
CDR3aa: CASTEEVGAETQYF

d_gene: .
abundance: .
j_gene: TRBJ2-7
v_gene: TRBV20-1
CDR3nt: TGCAGTGCTAGCCAGGGGTTCCTTGTCGAGCAGTACTTC
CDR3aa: CSASQGFLVEQYF

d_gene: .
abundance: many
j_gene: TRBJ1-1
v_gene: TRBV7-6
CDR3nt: TGTGCCAGCAGCTTAGCGGGGGTAACAGGGAACACTGAAGCTTTCTTT
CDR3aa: CASSLAGVTGNTEAFF

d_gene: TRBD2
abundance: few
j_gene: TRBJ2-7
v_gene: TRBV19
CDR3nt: TGTGCCAGTACTACCAGTTGGGGACTAGGAACCTACGAGCAGTACTTC
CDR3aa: CASTTSWGLGTYEQYF

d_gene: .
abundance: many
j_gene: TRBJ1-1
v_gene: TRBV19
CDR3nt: TGTGCCAGTATCGTTACAGGGAAGGCTTTCTTT
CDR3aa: CASIVTGKAFF

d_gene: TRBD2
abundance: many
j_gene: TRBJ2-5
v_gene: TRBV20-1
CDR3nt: TGCAGTGCTAGAGATTCAACGGGGGGGGAGACCCAGTACTTC
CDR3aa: CSARDSTGGETQYF

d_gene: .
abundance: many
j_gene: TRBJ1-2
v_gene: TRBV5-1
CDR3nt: TGCGCCAGCAGCTCGACAGGTCCCCCTTATGGCTACACCTTC
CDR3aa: CASSSTGPPYGYTF

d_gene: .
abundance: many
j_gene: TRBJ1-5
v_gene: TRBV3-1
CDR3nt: TGTGCCAGCAGCCAAGATATGGCGAGCAATCAGCCCCAGCATTTT
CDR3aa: CASSQDMASNQPQHF

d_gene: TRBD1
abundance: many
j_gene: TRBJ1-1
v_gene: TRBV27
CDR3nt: TGTGCCAGCAGGAATTTTAAGACAGGGAGGTCTGAAGCTTTCTTT
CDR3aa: CASRNFKTGRSEAFF

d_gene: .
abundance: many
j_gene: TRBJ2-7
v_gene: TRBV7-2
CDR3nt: TGTGCCAGCAGCTTAGGGTCTGGGTACTCCTACGAGCAGTACTTC
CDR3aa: CASSLGSGYSYEQYF

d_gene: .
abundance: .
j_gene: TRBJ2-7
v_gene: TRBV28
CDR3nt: TGTGCCAGCAGTCCCAGGGTTTACTCCTACGAGCAGTACTTC
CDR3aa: CASSPRVYSYEQYF

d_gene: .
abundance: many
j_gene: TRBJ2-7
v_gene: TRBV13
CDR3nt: TGTGCCAGCAGCTTATTAGGCGAGCAGTACTTC
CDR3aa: CASSLLGEQYF

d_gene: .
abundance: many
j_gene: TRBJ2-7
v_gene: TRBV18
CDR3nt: TGTGCCAGCTCACCAAGGCCAGAGACCTACGAGCAGTACTTC
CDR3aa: CASSPRPETYEQYF

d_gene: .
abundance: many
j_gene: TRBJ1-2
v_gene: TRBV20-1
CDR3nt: TGCAGTGCTAGAGACCGGCTTAACTATGGCTACACCTTC
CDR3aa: CSARDRLNYGYTF

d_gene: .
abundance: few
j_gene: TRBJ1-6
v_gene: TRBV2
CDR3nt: TGTGCCAGCAGCCCTCAGGGATTCTCACCCCTCCACTTT
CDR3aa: CASSPQGFSPLHF

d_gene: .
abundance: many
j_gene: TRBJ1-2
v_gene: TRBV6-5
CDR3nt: TGTGCCAGCAGTTATGGGATCTACTATGGCTACACCTTC
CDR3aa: CASSYGIYYGYTF

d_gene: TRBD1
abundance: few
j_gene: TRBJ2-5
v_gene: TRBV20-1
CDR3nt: TGCAGTGCTAGTAAGGCAGACAGGGGAAAGACCCAGTACTTC
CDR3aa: CSASKADRGKTQYF

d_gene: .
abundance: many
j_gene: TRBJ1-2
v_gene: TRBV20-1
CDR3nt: TGCAGTGCAGAAAGAGGGTCTAACTATGGCTACACCTTC
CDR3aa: CSAERGSNYGYTF

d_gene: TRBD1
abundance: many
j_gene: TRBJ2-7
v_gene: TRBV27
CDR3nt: TGTGTCAGCAGTTTACGACAGGGGGCCAACGAGCAGTACTTC
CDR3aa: CVSSLRQGANEQYF

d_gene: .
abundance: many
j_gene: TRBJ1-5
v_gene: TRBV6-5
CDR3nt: TGTGCCAGCAGTTGGGCCCGGCCAAGCTCCAATCAGCCCCAGCATTTT
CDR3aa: CASSWARPSSNQPQHF

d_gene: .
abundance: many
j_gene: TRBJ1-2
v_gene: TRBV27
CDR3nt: TGTGCCAGCAGAACTCGGGGCTCCTATGGCTACACCTTC
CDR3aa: CASRTRGSYGYTF

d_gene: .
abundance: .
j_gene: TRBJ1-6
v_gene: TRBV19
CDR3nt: TGTGCCAGTAGTGAGGGGTATAATTCACCCCTCCACTTT
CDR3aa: CASSEGYNSPLHF

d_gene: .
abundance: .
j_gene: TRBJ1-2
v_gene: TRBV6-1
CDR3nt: TGTGCCAGCAGTCCCAGTTTAGGGGATGGCTACACCTTC
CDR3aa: CASSPSLGDGYTF

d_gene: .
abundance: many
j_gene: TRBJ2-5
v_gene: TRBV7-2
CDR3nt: TGTGCCAGCAGCGCATATTATACAGCTTTAGAGACCCAGTACTTC
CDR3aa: CASSAYYTALETQYF

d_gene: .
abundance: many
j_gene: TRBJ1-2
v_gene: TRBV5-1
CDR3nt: TGCGCCAGCAGCCCGGGAGTGAGTGAAGCTAACTATGGCTACACCTTC
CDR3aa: CASSPGVSEANYGYTF

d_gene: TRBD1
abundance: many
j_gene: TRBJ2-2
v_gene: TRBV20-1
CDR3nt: TGCAGTGCTACCCCGACAGGGTTGACCGGGGAGCTGTTTTTT
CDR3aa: CSATPTGLTGELFF

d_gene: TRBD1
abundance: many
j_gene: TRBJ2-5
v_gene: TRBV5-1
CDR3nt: TGCGCCAGCAGCCCTGGACAGGCAGCCCAAGAGACCCAGTACTTC
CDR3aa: CASSPGQAAQETQYF

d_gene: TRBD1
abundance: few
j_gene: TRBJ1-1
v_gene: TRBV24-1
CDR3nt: TGTGCCAGCGGGACAGCTTCTGACACTGAAGCTTTCTTT
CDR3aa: CASGTASDTEAFF

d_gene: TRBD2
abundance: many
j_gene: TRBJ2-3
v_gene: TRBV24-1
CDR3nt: TGTGCCACCAGTGACTCAGGAACTAGCGCCGAGGGCACAGATACGCAGTATTTT
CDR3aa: CATSDSGTSAEGTDTQYF

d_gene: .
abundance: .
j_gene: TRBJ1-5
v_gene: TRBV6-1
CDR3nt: TGTGCCAGCACCCAAAGTTGGATCAGTCAGCCCCAGCATTTT
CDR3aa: CASTQSWISQPQHF

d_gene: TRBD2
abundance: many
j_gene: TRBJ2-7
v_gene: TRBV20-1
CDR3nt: TGCAGCCTCCTAGCGGAGGGGAGGGCCTACGAGCAGTACTTC
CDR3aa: CSLLAEGRAYEQYF